This TCR beta chain was sequenced for a study of radiation and T cells in renal cell carcinoma. Study-wide results and caveats: Top tumor clonotypes rose in blood 2 weeks post-radiation, then contracted.

Data came from immunoSEQ multiplex PCR; TCRdb stores just in-frame clones and leaves some out. The sample consists of about 140,000 clones, around four fifths of them appearing once. Time point given: baseline pretreatment blood. Treatment of the sample: 15 Gy SBRT to primary tumor, nephrectomy 4 weeks later. After SBRT, blood was collected at 2 and 4 weeks, plus baseline. The tumor was a clear cell renal cell carcinoma. The V and J ends lost 2 bases and 0 bases respectively, with 15 bases between them. The length of the CDR3 is 16 residues. CDR1 GTSNPN and CDR2 SVGIG come from the germline V gene (reference sequence). A remark on this clone: Its antigen is currently unknown.

The clonotype comes from a woman aged 45 to 65 with renal cell carcinoma. This chain links TRBV30 with TRBJ2-3; D ambiguous. Sample: blood, taken from a patient whose treatment included radiotherapy and nephrectomy. This CDR3 reads CAWSSRVISSTDTQYF. CDR3 DNA: TGTGCCTGGAGTTCCCGTGTGATTTCTAGCACAGATACGCAGTATTTT.